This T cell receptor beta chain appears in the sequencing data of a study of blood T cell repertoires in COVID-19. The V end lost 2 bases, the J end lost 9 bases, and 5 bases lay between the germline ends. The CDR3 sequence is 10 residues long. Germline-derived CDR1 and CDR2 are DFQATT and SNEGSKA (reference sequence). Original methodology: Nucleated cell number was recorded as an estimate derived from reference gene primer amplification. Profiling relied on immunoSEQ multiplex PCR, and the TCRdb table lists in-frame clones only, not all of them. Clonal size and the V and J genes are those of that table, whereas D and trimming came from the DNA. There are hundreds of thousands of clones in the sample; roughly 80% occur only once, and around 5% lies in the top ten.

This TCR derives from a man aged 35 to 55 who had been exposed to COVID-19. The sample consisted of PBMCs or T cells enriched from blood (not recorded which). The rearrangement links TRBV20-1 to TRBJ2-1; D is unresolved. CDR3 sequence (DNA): TGCAGTGCTAGATCCAGTGAGCAGTTCTTC. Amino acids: CSARSSEQFF.